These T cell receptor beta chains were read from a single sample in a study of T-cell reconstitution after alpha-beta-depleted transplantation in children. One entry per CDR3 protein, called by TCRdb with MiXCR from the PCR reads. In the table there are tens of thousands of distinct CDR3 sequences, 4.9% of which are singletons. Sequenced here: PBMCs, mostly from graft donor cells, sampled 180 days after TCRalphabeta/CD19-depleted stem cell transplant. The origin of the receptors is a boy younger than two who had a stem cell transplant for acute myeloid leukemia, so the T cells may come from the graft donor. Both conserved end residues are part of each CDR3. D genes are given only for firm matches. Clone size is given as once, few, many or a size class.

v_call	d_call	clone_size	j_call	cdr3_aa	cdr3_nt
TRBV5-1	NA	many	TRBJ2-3	CASSYGDTDTQYF	TGCGCCAGCAGCTACGGGGACACAGATACGCAGTATTTT
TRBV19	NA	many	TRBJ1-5	CASSIGRGNQPQHF	TGTGCCAGTAGTATAGGCAGGGGCAATCAGCCCCAGCATTTT
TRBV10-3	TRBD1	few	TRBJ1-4	CAISKHTGGGSSTNEKLFF	TGTGCCATCAGTAAGCATACAGGGGGAGGGAGTTCAACTAATGAAAAACTGTTTTTT
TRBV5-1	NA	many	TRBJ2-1	CASSLKVSSYNEQFF	TGCGCCAGCAGCTTGAAGGTATCCTCCTACAATGAGCAGTTCTTC
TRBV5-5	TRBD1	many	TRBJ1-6	CASSLATGSGSPLHF	TGTGCCAGCAGCTTGGCGACAGGGTCAGGTTCACCCCTCCACTTT
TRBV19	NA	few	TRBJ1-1	CASSVRFEAFF	TGTGCCAGTAGTGTAAGGTTTGAAGCTTTCTTT
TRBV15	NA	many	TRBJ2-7	CATSRGGQPWGEQYF	TGTGCCACCAGCAGAGGGGGACAACCTTGGGGCGAGCAGTACTTC
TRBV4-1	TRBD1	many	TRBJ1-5	CASSQDRLGGGSQPQHF	TGCGCCAGCAGCCAAGACAGGTTAGGGGGCGGAAGTCAGCCCCAGCATTTT
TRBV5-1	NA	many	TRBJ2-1	CASSLGLVGNEQFF	TGCGCCAGCAGCTTGGGTCTGGTGGGCAATGAGCAGTTCTTC
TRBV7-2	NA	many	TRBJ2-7	CASSLIKGSYEQYF	TGTGCCAGCAGCTTAATAAAGGGGTCCTACGAGCAGTACTTC
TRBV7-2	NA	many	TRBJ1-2	CASSSLQSGPANYGYTF	TGTGCCAGCAGCTCCCTTCAATCCGGGCCAGCAAACTATGGCTACACCTTC
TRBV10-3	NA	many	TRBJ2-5	CAISEAGLIQETQYF	TGTGCCATCAGTGAGGCAGGCCTAATCCAAGAGACCCAGTACTTC
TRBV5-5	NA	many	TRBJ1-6	CASSPPSGATYSPLHF	TGTGCCAGCAGCCCCCCGTCCGGGGCGACGTATTCACCCCTCCACTTT
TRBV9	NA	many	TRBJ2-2	CASSVQALSRANTGELFF	TGTGCCAGCAGCGTGCAGGCCTTGAGTCGAGCGAACACCGGGGAGCTGTTTTTT
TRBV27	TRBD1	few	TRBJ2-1	CASRKQGYNEQFF	TGTGCCAGCAGAAAACAGGGGTACAATGAGCAGTTCTTC
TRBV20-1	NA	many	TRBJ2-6	CSARDSPSGANVLTF	TGCAGTGCTAGGGACTCGCCCTCTGGGGCCAACGTCCTGACTTTC
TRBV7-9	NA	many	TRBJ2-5	CASSPRESETQYF	TGTGCCAGCAGCCCCCGGGAGTCGGAGACCCAGTACTTC
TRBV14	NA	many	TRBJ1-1	CASSQWRPPTNTEAFF	TGTGCCAGCAGCCAATGGCGGCCCCCCACCAACACTGAAGCTTTCTTT
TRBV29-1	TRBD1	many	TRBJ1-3	CSAVGTTGGGNTIYF	TGCAGCGCTGTGGGAACTACAGGGGGCGGAAACACCATATATTTT
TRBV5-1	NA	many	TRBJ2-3	CASAEGSDTQYF	TGCGCCAGCGCGGAGGGATCAGATACGCAGTATTTT
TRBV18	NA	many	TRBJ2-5	CASSKGEVETQYF	TGTGCCAGCTCGAAAGGGGAAGTGGAGACCCAGTACTTC